What follows is one T cell receptor (beta chain) and its context. What this receptor recognizes is not known. Base-call qualities are not available, and no considerably larger clone is one nucleotide away. The germline V gene sets CDR1 to SGHTA and CDR2 to FQGNSA. Trimming at the junction amounts to 1 base on V and 5 bases on J, and the germline ends lie 6 bases apart. The CDR3 holds 14 amino acids from the cysteine to the phenylalanine. Only the CDR3 DNA stays, 42 bases, in frame from base 1. The data were taken from a study of control samples from healthy donors and cancer patients (dated by TCRdb to the early 2020s). The library was produced with the immunoSEQ multiplex PCR assay. TCRdb re-hosts the immuneACCESS table, in-frame sequences only. Its copies lack some clones; in the studies checked, an unresolved V gene accounts for under half of them, and the cause for the rest is not known. The sample includes about 94,000 clones, with about 88% observed a single time. The leading ten clones occupy roughly 1.2% of the sample.

This receptor was taken from a woman in her 50s in good health. The sample consisted of blood. The rearrangement combines TRBV7-2 with TRBJ1-6, with an unclear D gene assignment. At the DNA level, the sequence is TGTGCCAGCAGCTTAGAAGTGGATAATTCACCCCTCCACTTT. This translates into CASSLEVDNSPLHF.